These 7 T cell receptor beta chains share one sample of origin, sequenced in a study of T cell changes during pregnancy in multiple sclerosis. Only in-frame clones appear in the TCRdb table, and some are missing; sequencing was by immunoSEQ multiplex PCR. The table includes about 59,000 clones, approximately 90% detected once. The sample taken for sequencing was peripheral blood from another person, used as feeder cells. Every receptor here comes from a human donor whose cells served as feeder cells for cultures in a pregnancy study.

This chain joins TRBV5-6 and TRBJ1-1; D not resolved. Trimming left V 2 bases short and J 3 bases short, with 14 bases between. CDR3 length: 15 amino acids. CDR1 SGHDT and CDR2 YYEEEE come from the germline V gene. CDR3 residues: CASSFPIGSDTEAFF. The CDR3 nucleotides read TGTGCCAGCAGCTTCCCGATAGGGTCTGACACTGAAGCTTTCTTT.

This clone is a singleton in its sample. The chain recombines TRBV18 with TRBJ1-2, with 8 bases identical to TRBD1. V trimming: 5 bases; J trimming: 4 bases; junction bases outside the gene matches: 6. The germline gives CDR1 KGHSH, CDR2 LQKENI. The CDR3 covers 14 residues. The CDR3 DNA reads TGTGCCAGCTCAGCCGGGACAGGAGGCTATGGCTACACCTTC. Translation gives CASSAGTGGYGYTF.

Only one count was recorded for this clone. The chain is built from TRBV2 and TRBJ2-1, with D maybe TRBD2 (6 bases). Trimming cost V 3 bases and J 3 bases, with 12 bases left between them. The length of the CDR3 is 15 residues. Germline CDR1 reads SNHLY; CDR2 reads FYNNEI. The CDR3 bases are TGTGCCAGCAGTGAGTACGGGGGTAGCTACAATGAGCAGTTCTTC. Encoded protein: CASSEYGGSYNEQFF.

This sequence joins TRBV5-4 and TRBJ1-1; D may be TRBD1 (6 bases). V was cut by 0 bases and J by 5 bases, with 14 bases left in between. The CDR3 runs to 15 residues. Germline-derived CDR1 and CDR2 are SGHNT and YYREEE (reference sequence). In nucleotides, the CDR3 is TGTGCCAGCAGCTTGGATCAGGGGCGTAGGACTGAAGCTTTCTTT. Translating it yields CASSLDQGRRTEAFF.

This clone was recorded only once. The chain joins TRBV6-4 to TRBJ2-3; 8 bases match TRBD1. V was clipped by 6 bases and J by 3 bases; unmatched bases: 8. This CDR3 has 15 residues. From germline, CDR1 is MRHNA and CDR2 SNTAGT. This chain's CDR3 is CASRIGQGVTDTQYF. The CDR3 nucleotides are TGTGCCAGCAGGATTGGACAGGGTGTGACAGATACGCAGTATTTT.

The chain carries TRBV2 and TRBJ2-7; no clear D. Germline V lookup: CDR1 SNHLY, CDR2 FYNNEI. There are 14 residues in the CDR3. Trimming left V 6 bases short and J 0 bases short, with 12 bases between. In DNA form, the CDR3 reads TGTGCCAGCAGGCCGGGCCTAAGCTCCTACGAGCAGTACTTC. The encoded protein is CASRPGLSSYEQYF.

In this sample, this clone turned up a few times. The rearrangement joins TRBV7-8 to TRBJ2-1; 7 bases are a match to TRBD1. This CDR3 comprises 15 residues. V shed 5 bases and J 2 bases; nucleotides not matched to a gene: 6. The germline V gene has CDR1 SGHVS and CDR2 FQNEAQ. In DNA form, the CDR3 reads TGTGCCAGCAGCCCAAGACAGGGACCCTACAATGAGCAGTTCTTC. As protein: CASSPRQGPYNEQFF.